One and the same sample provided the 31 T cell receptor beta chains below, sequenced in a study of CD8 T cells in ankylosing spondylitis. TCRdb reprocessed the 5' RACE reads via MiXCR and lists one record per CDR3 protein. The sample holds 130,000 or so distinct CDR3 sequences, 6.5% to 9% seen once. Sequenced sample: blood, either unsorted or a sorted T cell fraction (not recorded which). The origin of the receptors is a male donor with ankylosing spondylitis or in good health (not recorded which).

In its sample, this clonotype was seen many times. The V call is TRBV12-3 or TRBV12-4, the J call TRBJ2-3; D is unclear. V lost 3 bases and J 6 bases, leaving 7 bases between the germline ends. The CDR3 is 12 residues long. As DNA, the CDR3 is TGTGCCAGCAGTTTCTTGGGGGATACGCAGTATTTT. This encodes CASSFLGDTQYF.

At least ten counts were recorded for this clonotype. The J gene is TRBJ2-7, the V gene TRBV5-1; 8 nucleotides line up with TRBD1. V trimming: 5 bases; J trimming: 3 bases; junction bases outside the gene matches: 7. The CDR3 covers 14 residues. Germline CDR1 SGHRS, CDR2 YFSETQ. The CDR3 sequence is CASRRNRGSYEQYF. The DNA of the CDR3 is TGCGCCAGCAGAAGAAACAGGGGGAGCTACGAGCAGTACTTC.

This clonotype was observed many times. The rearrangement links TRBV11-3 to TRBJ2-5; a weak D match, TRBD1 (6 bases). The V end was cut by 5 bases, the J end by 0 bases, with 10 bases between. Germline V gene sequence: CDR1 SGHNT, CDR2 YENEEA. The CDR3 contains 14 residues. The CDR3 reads CASSRRGYQETQYF. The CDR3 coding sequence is TGTGCCAGCAGCCGAAGGGGGTACCAAGAGACCCAGTACTTC.

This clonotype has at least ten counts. The CDR3: CASSLDGTGELFF. The CDR3 DNA reads TGTGCCAGCAGCTTAGACGGGACCGGGGAGCTGTTTTTT. V and J are TRBV7-9 and TRBJ2-2; D not certain. Looked up from germline, CDR1 is SEHNR and CDR2 is FQNEAQ (reference sequence). The CDR3 is made up of 13 amino acids. V was shortened by 1 base and J by 5 bases, with 5 bases between the two germline ends.

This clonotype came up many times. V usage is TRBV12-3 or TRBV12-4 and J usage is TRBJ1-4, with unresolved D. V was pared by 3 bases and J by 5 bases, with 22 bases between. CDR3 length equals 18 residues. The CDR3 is CASSFGFSIPAENEKLFF. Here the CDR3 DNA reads TGTGCCAGCAGTTTTGGGTTCAGCATACCTGCTGAAAATGAAAAACTGTTTTTT.

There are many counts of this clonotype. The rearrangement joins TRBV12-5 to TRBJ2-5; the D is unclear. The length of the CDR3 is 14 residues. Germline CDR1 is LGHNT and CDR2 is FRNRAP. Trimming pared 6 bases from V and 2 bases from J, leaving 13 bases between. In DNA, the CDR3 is TGTGCTAGTGGCCCTATCAACAATCAAGAGACCCAGTACTTC. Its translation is CASGPINNQETQYF. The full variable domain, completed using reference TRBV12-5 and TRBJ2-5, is DARVTQTPRHKVTEMGQEVTMRCQPILGHNTVFWYRQTMMQGLELLAYFRNRAPLDDSGMPKDRFSAEMPDATLATLKIQPSEPRDSAVYFCASGPINNQETQYFGPGTRLLVL.

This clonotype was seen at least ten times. Written as DNA, the CDR3 is TGTGCCAGCAGAACCACTAGCGGGTACAATGAGCAGTTCTTC. This sequence encodes CASRTTSGYNEQFF. The gene calls are TRBV12-3 or TRBV12-4 and TRBJ2-1; 9 nucleotides align to TRBD2. The CDR3 spans 14 residues. The trim removed 6 bases at V and 4 bases at J, leaving 4 bases unmatched.

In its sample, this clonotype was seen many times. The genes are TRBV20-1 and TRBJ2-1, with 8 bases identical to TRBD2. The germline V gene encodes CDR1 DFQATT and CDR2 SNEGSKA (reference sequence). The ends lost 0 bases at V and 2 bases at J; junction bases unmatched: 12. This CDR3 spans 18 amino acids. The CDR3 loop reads CSARDRESSGRTYNEQFF. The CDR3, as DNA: TGCAGTGCTAGAGACCGGGAATCGAGCGGGAGAACCTACAATGAGCAGTTCTTC.

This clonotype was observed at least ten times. The CDR3 reads CASSLSAENTEAFF. DNA of the CDR3: TGTGCCAGCAGTTTATCCGCAGAGAACACTGAAGCTTTCTTT. The rearrangement uses TRBV27 and TRBJ1-1, with D unresolved. This CDR3 has 14 residues. Between the trimmed V and J ends, which lost 0 bases and 1 base, there was a span of 6 bases. Looked up from germline, CDR1 is MNHEY and CDR2 is SMNVEV (reference sequence).

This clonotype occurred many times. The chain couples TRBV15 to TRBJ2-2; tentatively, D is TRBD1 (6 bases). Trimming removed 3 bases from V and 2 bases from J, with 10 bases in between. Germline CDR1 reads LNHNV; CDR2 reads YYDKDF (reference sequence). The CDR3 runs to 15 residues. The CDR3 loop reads CATSSGTHNTGELFF. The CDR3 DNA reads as TGTGCCACCAGCAGCGGGACACACAACACCGGGGAGCTGTTTTTT.

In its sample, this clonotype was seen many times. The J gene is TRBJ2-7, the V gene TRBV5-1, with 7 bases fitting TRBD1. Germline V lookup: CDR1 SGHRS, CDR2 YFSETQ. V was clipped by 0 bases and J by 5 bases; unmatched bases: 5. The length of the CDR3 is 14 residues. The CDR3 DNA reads TGCGCCAGCAGCTTGGTAGGGGGCAAAAACGAGCAGTACTTC. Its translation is CASSLVGGKNEQYF.

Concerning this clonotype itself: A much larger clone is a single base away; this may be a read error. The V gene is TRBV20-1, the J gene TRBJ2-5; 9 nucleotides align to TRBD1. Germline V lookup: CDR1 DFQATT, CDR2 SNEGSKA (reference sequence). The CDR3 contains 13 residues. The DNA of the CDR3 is TGCAGTGCTCCGGGACAGGGAGATCTGACCCAGAACTTC. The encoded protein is CSAPGQGDLTQNF.

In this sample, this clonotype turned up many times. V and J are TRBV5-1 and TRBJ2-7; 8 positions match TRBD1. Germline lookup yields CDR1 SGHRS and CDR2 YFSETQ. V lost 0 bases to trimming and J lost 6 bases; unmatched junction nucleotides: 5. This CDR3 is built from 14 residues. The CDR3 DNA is TGCGCCAGCAGCTTGGCCGACAGGGGTACCGAGCAGTACTTC. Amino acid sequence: CASSLADRGTEQYF.

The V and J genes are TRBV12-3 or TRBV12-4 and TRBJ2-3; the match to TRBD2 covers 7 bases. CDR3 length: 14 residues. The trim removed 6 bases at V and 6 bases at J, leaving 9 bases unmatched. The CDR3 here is CASRLAPTRDTQYF. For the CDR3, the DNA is TGTGCCAGCAGACTAGCGCCGACTCGCGATACGCAGTATTTT.

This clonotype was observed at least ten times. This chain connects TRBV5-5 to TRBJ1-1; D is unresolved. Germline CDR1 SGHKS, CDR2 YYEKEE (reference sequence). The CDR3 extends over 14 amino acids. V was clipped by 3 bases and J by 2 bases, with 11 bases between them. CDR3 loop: CASSSLRLNTEAFF. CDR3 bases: TGTGCCAGCAGCTCGCTGCGACTAAACACTGAAGCTTTCTTT.

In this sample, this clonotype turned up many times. The CDR3 loop is CASSLQGGRQPQHF. As DNA, the CDR3 is TGCGCCAGCAGCTTACAGGGGGGACGACAGCCCCAGCATTTT. The V and J genes are TRBV5-1 and TRBJ1-5, with 8 bases that match TRBD1. CDR1 SGHRS and CDR2 YFSETQ come from the germline V gene. CDR3 length: 14 amino acids. V lost 2 bases and J lost 7; bases outside the gene matches: 5. The full variable domain, completed using reference TRBV5-1 and TRBJ1-5, is KAGVTQTPRYLIKTRGQQVTLSCSPISGHRSVSWYQQTPGQGLQFLFEYFSETQRNKGNFPGRFSGRQFSNSRSEMNVSTLELGDSALYLCASSLQGGRQPQHFGDGTRLSIL.

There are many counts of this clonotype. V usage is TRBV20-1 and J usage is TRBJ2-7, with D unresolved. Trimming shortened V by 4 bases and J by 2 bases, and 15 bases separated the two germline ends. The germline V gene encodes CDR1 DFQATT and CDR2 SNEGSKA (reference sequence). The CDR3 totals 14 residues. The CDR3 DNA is TGCAGTGCTACGCCCCCAACACATACCTACGAGCAGTACTTC. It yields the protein CSATPPTHTYEQYF.

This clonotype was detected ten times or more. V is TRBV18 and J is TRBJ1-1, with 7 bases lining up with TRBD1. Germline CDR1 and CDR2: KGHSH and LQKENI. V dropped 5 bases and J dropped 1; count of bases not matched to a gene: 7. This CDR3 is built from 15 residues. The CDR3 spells CASSETGQKNTEAFF. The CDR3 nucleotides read TGTGCCAGCTCAGAAACGGGACAGAAGAACACTGAAGCTTTCTTT.

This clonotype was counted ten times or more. The CDR3 region has the DNA TGTGCCAGCAGCCTAACCCGACAGGGGAATTCACCCCTCCACTTT. Encoded protein: CASSLTRQGNSPLHF. The chain combines TRBV7-9 with TRBJ1-6; 8 nucleotides align to TRBD1. Trimming removed 5 bases from V and 7 bases from J; junction bases left unmatched: 7. This CDR3 has 15 amino acids. Germline V gene data show CDR1 as SEHNR and CDR2 as FQNEAQ (reference sequence).

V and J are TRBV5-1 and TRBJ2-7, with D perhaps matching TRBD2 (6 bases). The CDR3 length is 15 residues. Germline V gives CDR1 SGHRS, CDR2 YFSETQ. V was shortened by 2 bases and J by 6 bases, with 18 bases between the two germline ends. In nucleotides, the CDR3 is TGCGCCAGCAGCTTATTACGGGGGTCCTCCAGCGAGCAGTACTTC. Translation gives CASSLLRGSSSEQYF. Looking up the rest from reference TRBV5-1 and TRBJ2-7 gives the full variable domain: KAGVTQTPRYLIKTRGQQVTLSCSPISGHRSVSWYQQTPGQGLQFLFEYFSETQRNKGNFPGRFSGRQFSNSRSEMNVSTLELGDSALYLCASSLLRGSSSEQYFGPGTRLTVT.

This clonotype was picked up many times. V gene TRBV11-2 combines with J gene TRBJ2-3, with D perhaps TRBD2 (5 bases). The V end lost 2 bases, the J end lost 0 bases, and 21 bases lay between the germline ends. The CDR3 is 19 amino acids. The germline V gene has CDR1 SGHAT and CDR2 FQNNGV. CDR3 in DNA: TGTGCCAGCAGCTTAAAGAGGACTGGCGGAGGACCGAGCACAGATACGCAGTATTTT. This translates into CASSLKRTGGGPSTDTQYF. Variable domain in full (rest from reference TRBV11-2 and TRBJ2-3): EAGVAQSPRYKIIEKRQSVAFWCNPISGHATLYWYQQILGQGPKLLIQFQNNGVVDDSQLPKDRFSAERLKGVDSTLKIQPAKLEDSAVYLCASSLKRTGGGPSTDTQYFGPGTRLTVL.

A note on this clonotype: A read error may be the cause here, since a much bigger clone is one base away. The CDR3 protein is CASSQGLVMNTEAFF. CDR3 DNA: TGTGCCAGCAGCCAAGGGTTAGTCATGAACACTGAAGCTTTCTTT. The chain couples TRBV3-1 to TRBJ1-1; D not resolved. Trimming took off 1 base at V and 0 bases at J, with 9 bases between the two ends. Germline-derived CDR1 and CDR2 are LGHDT and YNNKEL (reference sequence). The length of the CDR3 is 15 residues.

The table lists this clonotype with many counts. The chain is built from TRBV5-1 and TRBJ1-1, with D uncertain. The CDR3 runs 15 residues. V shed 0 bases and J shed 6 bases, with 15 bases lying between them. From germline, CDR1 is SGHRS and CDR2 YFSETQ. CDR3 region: CASSLAMGKGSEAFF. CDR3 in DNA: TGCGCCAGCAGCTTGGCCATGGGTAAAGGTTCTGAAGCTTTCTTT.

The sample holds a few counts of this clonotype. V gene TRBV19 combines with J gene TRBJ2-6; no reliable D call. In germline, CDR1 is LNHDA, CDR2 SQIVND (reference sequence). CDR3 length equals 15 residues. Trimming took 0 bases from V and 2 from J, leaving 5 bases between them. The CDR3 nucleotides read TGTGCCAGTAGTATAGAAGGGCCTGGGGCCAACGTCCTGACTTTC. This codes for CASSIEGPGANVLTF.

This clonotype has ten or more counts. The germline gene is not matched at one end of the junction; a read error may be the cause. The CDR3 region has the DNA TGTGCCACCAGTGATACTAGCGGGGATTGGGTCTTC. It yields the protein CATSDTSGDWVF. The chain has TRBV24-1 and TRBJ2-1, with 10 bases that match TRBD2. The CDR3 has 12 residues. The germline gives CDR1 KGHDR, CDR2 SFDVKD.

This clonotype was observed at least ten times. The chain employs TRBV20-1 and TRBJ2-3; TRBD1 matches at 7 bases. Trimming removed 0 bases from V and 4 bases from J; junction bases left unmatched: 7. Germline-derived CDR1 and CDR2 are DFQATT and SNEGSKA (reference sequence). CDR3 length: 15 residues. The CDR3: CSARDIDRVSDTQYF. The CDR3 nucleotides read TGCAGTGCTAGAGATATCGACAGGGTTTCAGATACGCAGTATTTT.

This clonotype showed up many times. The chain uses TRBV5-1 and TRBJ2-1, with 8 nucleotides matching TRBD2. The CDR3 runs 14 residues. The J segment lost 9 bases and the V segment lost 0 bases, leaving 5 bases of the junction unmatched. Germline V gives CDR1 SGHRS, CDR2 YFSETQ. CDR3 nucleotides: TGCGCCAGCAGCTTGGGCGGGAGGTATAGTGAGCAGTTCTTC. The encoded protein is CASSLGGRYSEQFF.

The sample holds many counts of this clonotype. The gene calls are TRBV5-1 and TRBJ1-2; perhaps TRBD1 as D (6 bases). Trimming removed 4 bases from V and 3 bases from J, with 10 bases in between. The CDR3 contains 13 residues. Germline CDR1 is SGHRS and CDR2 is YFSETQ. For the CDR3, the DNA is TGCGCCAGCAGCGGGGGGGCTTACTATGGCTACACCTTC. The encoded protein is CASSGGAYYGYTF. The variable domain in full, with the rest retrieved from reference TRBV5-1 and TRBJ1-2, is KAGVTQTPRYLIKTRGQQVTLSCSPISGHRSVSWYQQTPGQGLQFLFEYFSETQRNKGNFPGRFSGRQFSNSRSEMNVSTLELGDSALYLCASSGGAYYGYTFGSGTRLTVV.

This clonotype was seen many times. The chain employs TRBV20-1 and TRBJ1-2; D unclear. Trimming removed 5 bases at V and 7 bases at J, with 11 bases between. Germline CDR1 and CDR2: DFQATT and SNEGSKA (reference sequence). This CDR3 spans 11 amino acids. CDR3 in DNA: TGCAGTGCTGAGCCAATCACTGGCTACACCTTC. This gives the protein CSAEPITGYTF.

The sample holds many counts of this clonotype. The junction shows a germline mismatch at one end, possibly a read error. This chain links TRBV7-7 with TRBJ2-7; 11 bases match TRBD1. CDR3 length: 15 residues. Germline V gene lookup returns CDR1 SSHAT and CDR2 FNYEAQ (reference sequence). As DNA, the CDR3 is TGTGCTAGCAGCCCGGGACAGGGGGATTTAAATGGGCAGTACTTC. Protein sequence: CASSPGQGDLNGQYF.

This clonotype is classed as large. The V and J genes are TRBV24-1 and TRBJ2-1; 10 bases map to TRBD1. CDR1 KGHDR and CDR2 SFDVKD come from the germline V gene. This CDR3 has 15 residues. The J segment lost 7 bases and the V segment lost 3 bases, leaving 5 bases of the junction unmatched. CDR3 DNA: TGTGCCACCAGTGATACCCCGGACAGGGGGAATGAGCAGTTCTTC. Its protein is CATSDTPDRGNEQFF.